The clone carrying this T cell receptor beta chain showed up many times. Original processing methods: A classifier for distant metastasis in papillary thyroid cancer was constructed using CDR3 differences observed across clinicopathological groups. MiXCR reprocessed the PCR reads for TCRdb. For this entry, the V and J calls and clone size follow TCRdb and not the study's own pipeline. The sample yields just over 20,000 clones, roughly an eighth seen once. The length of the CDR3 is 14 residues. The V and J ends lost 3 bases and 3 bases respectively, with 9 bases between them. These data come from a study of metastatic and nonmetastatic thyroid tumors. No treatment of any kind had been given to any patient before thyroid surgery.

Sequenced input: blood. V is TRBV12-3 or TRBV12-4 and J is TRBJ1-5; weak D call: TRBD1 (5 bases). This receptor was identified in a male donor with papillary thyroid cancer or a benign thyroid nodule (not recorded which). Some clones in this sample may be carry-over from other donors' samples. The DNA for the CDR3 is TGTGCCAGCAGTTTTTTAGGGGCCAATCAGCCCCAGCATTTT. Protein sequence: CASSFLGANQPQHF.